Below are 7 T cell receptor beta chains sequenced from a single sample in a study of vaccination and CD4 T cells after COVID-19. These TCRs are of unknown antigen specificity. The treatment was: roughly 11-day PBMC culture with coronavirus spike peptide pools or control peptides (ViraFEST assay). It was before the COVID-19 pandemic (2011-2018) that the unexposed donor's CD4+ T cells were collected. Cultured CD4+ T cell DNA underwent sequencing with the Oncomine TCR Beta short-read assay. TCRdb fed the PCR reads into MiXCR, producing one record per CDR3 protein. The sample has 6,500 to 8,500 distinct CDR3 sequences, approximately 39% seen once. Input material: CD4+ T cells from blood, cultured in vitro. All receptors come from a human donor in good health.

V is TRBV10-3 and J is TRBJ1-1, with 9 bases that match TRBD1. Germline assignment: CDR1 ENHRY and CDR2 SYGVKD. V was clipped by 6 bases and J by 3 bases; unmatched bases: 5. This CDR3 region has 14 residues. CDR3 loop: CAIRRGQGYTEAFF. DNA of the CDR3: TGTGCCATCAGAAGGGGACAGGGTTACACTGAAGCTTTCTTT.

This clonotype was observed once. The rearrangement links TRBV7-9 to TRBJ2-5, with a possible D match to TRBD1 (5 bases). This CDR3 has 14 residues. The germline gives CDR1 SEHNR, CDR2 FQNEAQ (reference sequence). V lost 7 bases to trimming and J lost 5 bases, with 17 bases between them. Here the CDR3 DNA reads TGTGCCAGCAAGGAAGCCTATGCAGGGGAGACCCAGTACTTC. It codes for CASKEAYAGETQYF.

The chain joins TRBV10-3 to TRBJ2-2; TRBD2 might be the D (6 bases). The CDR3 loop spans 14 amino acids. V shed 6 bases and J shed 1 base, with 9 bases lying between them. Germline loops: CDR1 ENHRY, CDR2 SYGVKD. DNA for the CDR3: TGTGCCATCAGGGGAGCGGGGAACACCGGGGAGCTGTTTTTT. It specifies CAIRGAGNTGELFF.

This rearrangement joins TRBV5-1 to TRBJ2-3; D remains ambiguous. Germline CDR1 SGHRS, CDR2 YFSETQ. This CDR3 spans 12 amino acids. The V end was cut by 2 bases, the J end by 2 bases, with 3 bases between. The chain's CDR3 is CASSFPTDTQYF. The CDR3 DNA is TGCGCCAGCAGCTTTCCCACAGATACGCAGTATTTT.

This chain uses TRBV28 with TRBJ1-6; 7 bases align to TRBD1. CDR1 MDHEN and CDR2 SYDVKM come from the germline V gene. Trimming removed 6 bases from V and 0 bases from J; junction bases left unmatched: 14. This CDR3 comprises 19 residues. CDR3 in DNA: TGTGCCAGCAGGCGGGAGGGGGCCTTTCCAAGCTCCTATAATTCACCCCTCCACTTT. Amino acids: CASRREGAFPSSYNSPLHF.

The rearrangement joins TRBV4-1 to TRBJ1-1; no reliable D call. CDR1 is MGHRA, CDR2 YSYEKL, per germline. V lost 0 bases, J lost 7 bases, and 18 bases lay in between. There are 16 residues in the CDR3. This chain's CDR3 is CASSQDVVSLVLEAFF. CDR3 in DNA: TGCGCCAGCAGCCAAGATGTTGTCAGCCTCGTCCTTGAAGCTTTCTTT.

This clonotype turned up a few times. This chain links TRBV6-4 with TRBJ2-3, with unresolved D. The CDR3 is 14 residues long. Germline assignment: CDR1 MRHNA and CDR2 SNTAGT. V was cut by 4 bases and J by 4 bases, with 12 bases left in between. The DNA of the CDR3 is TGTGCCAGCAGTGCTAAGGTTGGGGCAGATACGCAGTATTTT. It is translated as CASSAKVGADTQYF.